The 5 T cell receptor beta chains reported below all come from one sample, sequenced in a study of blood T cell repertoires in COVID-19. Clones were read by immunoSEQ multiplex PCR, and TCRdb kept only the in-frame ones, dropping some. The profile covers 180,000 or so clones, with over 80% appearing a single time and roughly 9.1% taken by the ten largest. Sample: peripheral blood. The receptor set was obtained from a woman between 65 and 79 years old with acute or convalescent COVID-19.

In its sample, this clone was seen many times. The chain carries TRBV5-1 and TRBJ2-7; 8 bases are shared with TRBD1. The CDR3 spans 14 residues. Unmatched junction bases numbered 8, after V lost 2 bases and J lost 7 bases. Germline CDR1 and CDR2: SGHRS and YFSETQ. CDR3 in amino acids: CASSFGQGAEEQYF. CDR3 nucleotide sequence: TGCGCCAGCAGCTTCGGTCAGGGGGCAGAAGAGCAGTACTTC. The whole variable domain, remainder taken from reference TRBV5-1 and TRBJ2-7, is KAGVTQTPRYLIKTRGQQVTLSCSPISGHRSVSWYQQTPGQGLQFLFEYFSETQRNKGNFPGRFSGRQFSNSRSEMNVSTLELGDSALYLCASSFGQGAEEQYFGPGTRLTVT.

This clone appeared once. V gene TRBV30 combines with J gene TRBJ1-1; TRBD1 might be the D (5 bases). This CDR3 region has 14 residues. V lost 3 bases to trimming and J lost 0 bases, with 11 bases between them. The germline V gene has CDR1 GTSNPN and CDR2 SVGIG (reference sequence). The CDR3 DNA sequence: TGTGCCTGGAGGACGGCAGGGATGAACACTGAAGCTTTCTTT. This encodes CAWRTAGMNTEAFF.

The V gene is TRBV5-6, the J gene TRBJ2-5; 7 positions agree with TRBD1. CDR3 length: 14 residues. CDR1 is SGHDT and CDR2 is YYEEEE in the germline V gene. J was trimmed by 5 bases and V by 4 bases; bases with no gene match: 8. The CDR3 DNA follows: TGTGCCAGCAGCACTGCCTCACAGGGGGAGACCCAGTACTTC. This gives the protein CASSTASQGETQYF. Based on the CDR3 plus reference TRBV5-6 and TRBJ2-5, the full variable domain is DAGVTQSPTHLIKTRGQQVTLRCSPKSGHDTVSWYQQALGQGPQFIFQYYEEEERQRGNFPDRFSGHQFPNYSSELNVNALLLGDSALYLCASSTASQGETQYFGPGTRLLVL.

The rearrangement joins TRBV13 to TRBJ1-1; D remains ambiguous. Looked up from germline, CDR1 is PRHDT and CDR2 is FYEKMQ (reference sequence). The CDR3 runs to 12 residues. V was cut by 4 bases and J by 5 bases, with 8 bases left in between. CDR3 DNA: TGTGCCAGCAGCTCCAGAGGAACTGAAGCTTTCTTT. Protein: CASSSRGTEAFF.

This clone was recorded only once. The genes are TRBV5-1 and TRBJ2-1, with 7 bases lining up with TRBD2. The germline CDR1 and CDR2 sequences are SGHRS and YFSETQ. The V segment lost 2 bases and the J segment 5 bases; nucleotides outside the gene matches: 7. The CDR3 loop spans 15 amino acids. Written as DNA, the CDR3 is TGCGCCAGCAGCTTAACCGGGACTAACAACAATGAGCAGTTCTTC. It encodes CASSLTGTNNNEQFF.